A selection of T cell receptor beta chains follows, all from one sample in a study of blood T cell repertoires in COVID-19. This table comes from immunoSEQ multiplex PCR, and its TCRdb copy is limited to in-frame clones, with some not included. The sample consists of 150,000 to 200,000 clones, 81% of them appearing once. Sequenced sample: peripheral blood. The receptors were gathered from a man aged 55 to 70 with active or convalescent COVID-19. Both conserved end residues are trimmed from each CDR3. Rows may omit the clone size; those that give it use once, few, many or a size class.

V gene: TRBV10-1
J gene: TRBJ1-2
clone size: NA
CDR3 protein: ASQMSQGNGYT

V gene: TRBV5-1
J gene: TRBJ2-3
clone size: few
CDR3 protein: ASSPGTGYTDTQY

V gene: TRBV29-1
J gene: TRBJ1-1
clone size: NA
CDR3 protein: SVPPGGRTEAF

V gene: TRBV3-1/TRBV3-2
J gene: TRBJ2-7
clone size: NA
CDR3 protein: ASSPGTGRLNHEQY

V gene: TRBV28
J gene: TRBJ2-1
clone size: NA
CDR3 protein: ASRGRLAGWYNEQF

V gene: TRBV7-8
J gene: TRBJ2-7
clone size: NA
CDR3 protein: ASSLVFRLAGDYEQY

V gene: TRBV7-2
J gene: TRBJ1-3
clone size: NA
CDR3 protein: AGSGASGNTIY

V gene: TRBV11-2
J gene: TRBJ2-7
clone size: NA
CDR3 protein: ASSFRLAGEMAQY

V gene: TRBV5-4
J gene: TRBJ1-1
clone size: NA
CDR3 protein: ASSFGQGQNTEAF

V gene: TRBV9
J gene: TRBJ1-3
clone size: NA
CDR3 protein: ASSVIDRGPGNTIY

V gene: TRBV9
J gene: TRBJ2-7
clone size: NA
CDR3 protein: ASSGGQGPSYEQY

V gene: TRBV21-1
J gene: TRBJ2-4
clone size: NA
CDR3 protein: ASPRQGTRAIAKNIQY

V gene: TRBV28
J gene: TRBJ2-7
clone size: NA
CDR3 protein: ASSLELNRDRGFYEQY

V gene: TRBV7-6
J gene: TRBJ2-3
clone size: NA
CDR3 protein: ASRDHSGTTRDTQY

V gene: TRBV3-1/TRBV3-2
J gene: TRBJ2-5
clone size: NA
CDR3 protein: ASSRTSGVQETQY

V gene: TRBV28
J gene: TRBJ2-5
clone size: NA
CDR3 protein: ASSSRETQY

V gene: TRBV9
J gene: TRBJ2-2
clone size: NA
CDR3 protein: ASSVGDSGGELF

V gene: TRBV27
J gene: TRBJ2-7
clone size: NA
CDR3 protein: ASSLFGTGVPYEQY

V gene: TRBV14
J gene: TRBJ2-7
clone size: NA
CDR3 protein: ASSPGGGYEQY

V gene: TRBV2
J gene: TRBJ1-2
clone size: NA
CDR3 protein: ASSPLTGPANYGYT

V gene: TRBV4-2
J gene: TRBJ1-1
clone size: NA
CDR3 protein: ASSQTTGTGIPEAF

V gene: TRBV5-4
J gene: TRBJ1-1
clone size: NA
CDR3 protein: ASSLSRQANTEAF

V gene: TRBV21-1
J gene: TRBJ2-3
clone size: NA
CDR3 protein: ASSGTGCTDTQY

V gene: TRBV7-9
J gene: TRBJ2-1
clone size: once
CDR3 protein: ASSLRGPSYNEQF

V gene: TRBV6-5
J gene: TRBJ2-2
clone size: NA
CDR3 protein: ASNSMGGLTGELF

V gene: TRBV6-5
J gene: TRBJ1-5
clone size: NA
CDR3 protein: ASSSQGGKSNQPQH

V gene: TRBV25-1
J gene: TRBJ2-3
clone size: NA
CDR3 protein: ASSGPFAGGLDTQY

V gene: TRBV5-1
J gene: TRBJ2-7
clone size: NA
CDR3 protein: ASRRTGAHEQY